The 8 T cell receptor beta chains below were found in one sample sequenced in a study of response to subunit inactivated influenza vaccine. One entry per CDR3 protein results from TCRdb running MiXCR on the RT-PCR reads. The table lists roughly 780,000 distinct CDR3 sequences, around 18% of them singletons. Sample: PBMCs from blood, taken about 5 days after vaccination. The receptors derive from a man in his fifties or sixties who received an inactivated influenza vaccine.

The genes are TRBV12-3 or TRBV12-4 and TRBJ1-1, with 9 bases aligning to TRBD1. The CDR3 is 15 amino acids. Germline trimming cut 6 bases from V and 0 bases from J; bases unmatched to any gene: 5. The CDR3 DNA is TGTGCCAGCAGGAAAGGGACAGGGTTGAACACTGAAGCTTTCTTT. Protein product: CASRKGTGLNTEAFF.

The chain joins TRBV20-1 to TRBJ1-1; a possible D gene is TRBD1 (6 bases). Per germline, CDR1 DFQATT and CDR2 SNEGSKA (reference sequence). Trimming took 4 bases from V and 8 from J, leaving 11 bases between them. The length of the CDR3 is 11 residues. The CDR3 region is CSANRDREAFF. The CDR3 nucleotides are TGCAGTGCTAACAGGGATAGGGAAGCTTTCTTT.

This clonotype was seen only a few times. The J gene is TRBJ2-1, the V gene TRBV20-1, with 8 bases lining up with TRBD2. The CDR3 totals 15 residues. Germline loops: CDR1 DFQATT, CDR2 SNEGSKA (reference sequence). The J segment lost 7 bases and the V segment lost 5 bases, leaving 13 bases of the junction unmatched. CDR3 protein: CSAEHPAGAGNEQFF. DNA for the CDR3: TGCAGTGCTGAACATCCAGCGGGGGCGGGGAATGAGCAGTTCTTC.

The rearrangement uses TRBV11-2 and TRBJ2-1; the match to TRBD2 covers 8 bases. This CDR3 comprises 13 residues. Germline V gene data show CDR1 as SGHAT and CDR2 as FQNNGV. Losses at the gene ends were 6 bases for V and 6 bases for J; bases not matched to a gene: 4. The CDR3 loop reads CASRILAVNEQFF. The CDR3 DNA is TGTGCCAGCAGGATACTAGCGGTCAATGAGCAGTTCTTC.

The chain has TRBV28 and TRBJ2-7; 7 bases fit TRBD2. V dropped 4 bases and J dropped 9; count of bases not matched to a gene: 12. Per the germline V gene, CDR1 is MDHEN and CDR2 is SYDVKM. The CDR3 is 14 amino acids. CDR3: CASSYLADGKGQYF. In DNA form, the CDR3 reads TGTGCCAGCAGTTACCTAGCGGATGGGAAGGGGCAGTACTTC.

In its sample, this clonotype was seen once. The gene calls are TRBV27 and TRBJ2-7; unclear D gene. V gave up 6 bases and J gave up 0 bases, with 12 bases separating them. Germline-derived CDR1 and CDR2 are MNHEY and SMNVEV (reference sequence). CDR3 length: 14 residues. This CDR3 reads CASRVEISSYEQYF. Written as DNA, the CDR3 is TGTGCCAGCAGGGTAGAAATTAGCTCCTACGAGCAGTACTTC.

The rearrangement joins TRBV7-8 to TRBJ1-2, with a possible D match to TRBD1 (5 bases). In germline, CDR1 is SGHVS, CDR2 FQNEAQ. This CDR3 has 14 residues. V gave up 5 bases and J gave up 2 bases, with 12 bases separating them. This CDR3 reads CASSPARGNYGYTF. DNA of the CDR3: TGTGCCAGCAGCCCCGCCCGGGGGAACTATGGCTACACCTTC.

Only a few counts were recorded for this clonotype. The chain is built from TRBV20-1 and TRBJ2-1; a weak D match, TRBD1 (5 bases). This CDR3 is built from 14 residues. CDR1 is DFQATT and CDR2 is SNEGSKA in the germline V gene (reference sequence). The V gene lost 3 bases and the J gene lost 0 bases, with 9 bases spanning the gap. CDR3 nucleotide sequence: TGCAGTGCTAGCCCCAGGGCCTCCTACAATGAGCAGTTCTTC. Residues: CSASPRASYNEQFF.